The 29 T cell receptor beta chains presented below share a single source sample, sequenced in a study of control samples from healthy donors and cancer patients. This table comes from immunoSEQ multiplex PCR, and its TCRdb copy is limited to in-frame clones, with some not included. Among 60,000 to 75,000 clones listed, approximately 80% were seen once. Sequencing was carried out using blood. These receptors came from a man aged 45-60 years in good health.

A single count supports this clone. This chain links TRBV2 with TRBJ1-2; 11 bases match TRBD1. V lost 7 bases and J lost 6; bases outside the gene matches: 10. CDR1 SNHLY and CDR2 FYNNEI come from the germline V gene. The CDR3 runs to 15 residues. CDR3 loop: CASKGLGQGADGYTF. The CDR3 nucleotides read TGTGCCAGCAAAGGTCTAGGACAGGGGGCTGATGGCTACACCTTC.

The gene calls are TRBV14 and TRBJ2-3; D is unclear. Trimming stripped 1 base from V and 6 bases from J, with 8 bases between. This CDR3 region has 13 residues. The V gene's germline CDR1 is SGHDN and CDR2 FVKESK. The CDR3, as DNA: TGTGCCAGCAGCCAAGGATTGGCGGATACGCAGTATTTT. This sequence encodes CASSQGLADTQYF. The entire variable domain, with the rest obtained from reference TRBV14 and TRBJ2-3, is as follows: EAGVTQFPSHSVIEKGQTVTLRCDPISGHDNLYWYRRVMGKEIKFLLHFVKESKQDESGMPNNRFLAERTGGTYSTLKVQPAELEDSGVYFCASSQGLADTQYFGPGTRLTVL.

This clone was observed once. V gene TRBV5-4 combines with J gene TRBJ2-3; D call uncertain. Germline loops: CDR1 SGHNT, CDR2 YYREEE (reference sequence). This CDR3 has 17 amino acids. V lost 2 bases and J lost 3, with 19 bases in between. The CDR3 is CASSFPPAITRTDTQYF. The CDR3 DNA reads TGTGCCAGCAGCTTTCCCCCCGCCATTACACGGACAGATACGCAGTATTTT.

The rearrangement links TRBV4-2 to TRBJ1-5; D not certain. Germline loops: CDR1 LGHNA, CDR2 YNFKEQ. The CDR3 has 14 amino acids. The germline V and J ends were trimmed by 0 bases and 9 bases, with 12 bases remaining between them. In nucleotides, the CDR3 is TGTGCCAGCAGCCAAGATTCTGGGTTTTGGCCCCAGCATTTT. This gives the protein CASSQDSGFWPQHF.

The gene calls are TRBV7-9 and TRBJ1-2; D remains ambiguous. V was pared by 0 bases and J by 8 bases, with 16 bases between. In germline, CDR1 is SEHNR, CDR2 FQNEAQ (reference sequence). The CDR3 consists of 15 residues. The CDR3 spells CASSLARRTLGGYTF. CDR3 DNA sequence: TGTGCCAGCAGCTTAGCTAGGAGGACGCTGGGGGGCTACACCTTC.

This clone appeared a few times. The chain is built from TRBV9 and TRBJ1-3; D is ambiguous. Trimming took off 0 bases at V and 8 bases at J, with 6 bases between the two ends. The CDR3 sequence is 12 residues long. Germline V lookup: CDR1 SGDLS, CDR2 YYNGEE. Here the CDR3 DNA reads TGTGCCAGCAGCGTAGAGACGGACACCATATATTTT. Translating gives CASSVETDTIYF.

Only one count was recorded for this clone. The J gene is TRBJ1-5, the V gene TRBV7-3, with D possibly matching TRBD1 (5 bases). Trimming cost V 6 bases and J 1 base, with 16 bases left between them. The germline V gene encodes CDR1 SGHTA and CDR2 FQGTGA. This CDR3 is 16 amino acids long. The CDR3 DNA sequence: TGTGCCAGCAGTACCAGGGAGGAATCGAGCAATCAGCCCCAGCATTTT. Its translation: CASSTREESSNQPQHF. Filled out from reference TRBV7-3 and TRBJ1-5, the complete variable domain reads GAGVSQTPSNKVTEKGKYVELRCDPISGHTALYWYRQSLGQGPEFLIYFQGTGAADDSGLPNDRFFAVRPEGSVSTLKIQRTERGDSAVYLCASSTREESSNQPQHFGDGTRLSIL.

The rearrangement uses TRBV12-3 or TRBV12-4 and TRBJ2-3; D is undetermined. V was shortened by 5 bases and J by 4 bases, with 10 bases between the two germline ends. This CDR3 has 13 amino acids. CDR3 amino acids: CASSLAGADTQYF. DNA of the CDR3: TGTGCCAGCAGTCTGGCTGGGGCAGATACGCAGTATTTT.

This chain uses TRBV5-1 with TRBJ2-2; unclear D gene. CDR1 is SGHRS, CDR2 YFSETQ, per germline. V gave up 4 bases and J gave up 3 bases, with 16 bases separating them. CDR3 length: 16 amino acids. The CDR3 reads CASSPGLLRYTGELFF. The DNA of the CDR3 is TGCGCCAGCAGCCCGGGCCTGCTGCGGTACACCGGGGAGCTGTTTTTT. Together with reference TRBV5-1 and TRBJ2-2, the CDR3 gives the full variable domain: KAGVTQTPRYLIKTRGQQVTLSCSPISGHRSVSWYQQTPGQGLQFLFEYFSETQRNKGNFPGRFSGRQFSNSRSEMNVSTLELGDSALYLCASSPGLLRYTGELFFGEGSRLTVL.

The chain combines TRBV7-6 with TRBJ2-1; the match to TRBD1 covers 9 bases. V lost 1 base, J lost 3 bases, and 4 bases stayed unmatched. CDR1 and CDR2 (germline): SGHVS, FNYEAQ. This CDR3 is 16 amino acids long. In nucleotides, the CDR3 is TGTGCCAGCAGCTTAGGAGGGACAGGGCTCTACAATGAGCAGTTCTTC. Amino acid sequence: CASSLGGTGLYNEQFF.

The CDR3 loop is CASSPGPSSGNTIYF. DNA for the CDR3: TGTGCCAGCAGCCCTGGCCCAAGCTCTGGAAACACCATATATTTT. The rearrangement joins TRBV7-7 to TRBJ1-3; D is unresolved. The length of the CDR3 is 15 residues. Germline assignment: CDR1 SSHAT and CDR2 FNYEAQ (reference sequence). The V end lost 5 bases, the J end lost 0 bases, and 11 bases lay between the germline ends.

This sequence joins TRBV28 and TRBJ1-5; tentative D call: TRBD1 (5 bases). The ends were cut back, 5 bases at V and 0 bases at J, with 8 bases in the middle. Germline CDR1 reads MDHEN; CDR2 reads SYDVKM. The CDR3 sequence is 14 residues long. In DNA, the CDR3 is TGTGCCAGCAGTCTGGACAATAGCAATCAGCCCCAGCATTTT. Amino acid sequence: CASSLDNSNQPQHF.

J is TRBJ2-7 and V is TRBV9; no clear D gene. Germline CDR1 is SGDLS and CDR2 is YYNGEE. Trimming took off 0 bases at V and 3 bases at J, with 7 bases between the two ends. The CDR3 totals 13 residues. CDR3 amino acids: CASSVVPSYEQYF. The CDR3 region has the DNA TGTGCCAGCAGCGTAGTGCCTAGCTACGAGCAGTACTTC.

The rearrangement links TRBV19 to TRBJ2-1; D ambiguous. Trimming removed 5 bases from V and 0 bases from J, with 11 bases in between. The CDR3 runs 15 residues. From germline, CDR1 is LNHDA and CDR2 SQIVND (reference sequence). In DNA, the CDR3 is TGTGCCAGTAGTTCAGCAGCCAGCTCCTACAATGAGCAGTTCTTC. Translation gives CASSSAASSYNEQFF.

CDR3 nucleotide sequence: TGTGCCAGCAGCTTGGGGGGACAGGGGGTTCGGAACACCATATATTTT. Translated: CASSLGGQGVRNTIYF. The V gene is TRBV7-2, the J gene TRBJ1-3, with 11 bases aligning to TRBD1. V trimming: 3 bases; J trimming: 7 bases; junction bases outside the gene matches: 8. The V gene's germline CDR1 is SGHTA and CDR2 FQGNSA. CDR3 length: 16 residues.

This clone was counted once. The gene calls are TRBV19 and TRBJ2-2; tentatively, D is TRBD2 (5 bases). Germline CDR1 is LNHDA and CDR2 is SQIVND (reference sequence). The CDR3 is made up of 14 amino acids. Trimming took off 1 base at V and 3 bases at J, with 6 bases between the two ends. For the CDR3, the DNA is TGTGCCAGTAGTATAGGGGGAGACACCGGGGAGCTGTTTTTT. Its protein product is CASSIGGDTGELFF.

V usage is TRBV7-8 and J usage is TRBJ1-5; TRBD1 agrees at 8 bases. Trimming at V came to 2 bases and at J to 3 bases, leaving 15 bases not matched to a gene. Germline V CDR1 and CDR2: SGHVS, FQNEAQ. The CDR3 extends over 19 amino acids. In nucleotides, the CDR3 is TGTGCCAGCAGCTTACTTCCTTGGGGACAGGTAAGGTCCAATCAGCCCCAGCATTTT. Translated, it gives CASSLLPWGQVRSNQPQHF.

The V call is TRBV9, the J call TRBJ1-2; TRBD1 matches at 8 bases. This CDR3 comprises 15 residues. J gave up 8 bases and V 3 bases, and 12 bases lay outside the gene matches. Germline V gene data show CDR1 as SGDLS and CDR2 as YYNGEE. The CDR3 DNA is TGTGCCAGCAGCGGGTCCCCGGGACAGGAGGAAGGCTACACCTTC. As protein: CASSGSPGQEEGYTF.

The chain has TRBV19 and TRBJ1-3, with a tentative D call TRBD1 (6 bases). Trimming removed 8 bases at V and 4 bases at J, with 15 bases between. CDR1 and CDR2 (germline): LNHDA, SQIVND (reference sequence). This CDR3 has 14 amino acids. The CDR3 DNA sequence: TGTGCCAGTCACCACAGGGCGTCCGGAAACACCATATATTTT. It encodes CASHHRASGNTIYF.

The CDR3 protein is CASSAGTGDEKLFF. CDR3 in DNA: TGTGCCAGCAGCGCGGGGACAGGGGATGAAAAACTGTTTTTT. This chain uses TRBV7-6 with TRBJ1-4, with 10 bases matching TRBD1. V shed 5 bases and J 6 bases; nucleotides not matched to a gene: 3. The CDR3 loop spans 14 amino acids. The germline gives CDR1 SGHVS, CDR2 FNYEAQ.

This chain uses TRBV19 with TRBJ2-7; 10 bases line up with TRBD1. V lost 6 bases and J lost 4; bases outside the gene matches: 6. CDR1 is LNHDA, CDR2 SQIVND, per germline (reference sequence). CDR3 size: 14 residues. The CDR3 loop is CASSDRDRGYEQYF. In nucleotides, the CDR3 is TGTGCCAGTAGCGACCGGGACAGGGGTTACGAGCAGTACTTC.

The chain carries TRBV9 and TRBJ1-3; 7 nucleotides align to TRBD1. This CDR3 contains 15 residues. Looked up from germline, CDR1 is SGDLS and CDR2 is YYNGEE. V lost 1 base, J lost 0 bases, and 1 base stayed unmatched. The CDR3 reads CASSVTGDSGNTIYF. The DNA of the CDR3 is TGTGCCAGCAGCGTAACAGGGGACTCTGGAAACACCATATATTTT.

This chain's CDR3 is CASSPPGDTQYF. The DNA of the CDR3 is TGTGCCAGTAGCCCCCCGGGGGATACGCAGTATTTT. The rearrangement joins TRBV19 to TRBJ2-3; D perhaps matches TRBD2 (5 bases). The CDR3 has 12 amino acids. Germline CDR1 and CDR2: LNHDA and SQIVND (reference sequence). Trimming shortened V by 6 bases and J by 6 bases, and 10 bases separated the two germline ends.

The chain carries TRBV2 and TRBJ2-5; D might be TRBD2 (6 bases). Per germline, CDR1 SNHLY and CDR2 FYNNEI. The CDR3 runs to 17 residues. Trimming removed 0 bases at V and 0 bases at J, with 14 bases between. The chain's CDR3 is CASSEARDSLYQETQYF. CDR3 sequence (DNA): TGTGCCAGCAGTGAAGCGCGGGATTCTTTGTACCAAGAGACCCAGTACTTC.

The chain combines TRBV5-1 with TRBJ2-5; 10 positions agree with TRBD2. The CDR3 sequence is 13 residues long. Trimming at V came to 5 bases and at J to 3 bases, leaving 1 base not matched to a gene. Looked up from germline, CDR1 is SGHRS and CDR2 is YFSETQ. The CDR3: CASRLAGEETQYF. The CDR3 nucleotides read TGCGCCAGCAGGCTAGCGGGGGAAGAGACCCAGTACTTC.

The rearrangement joins TRBV6-5 to TRBJ2-3; possible D gene TRBD2, 5 bases. The CDR3 length is 14 residues. Germline V CDR1 and CDR2: MNHEY, SVGAGI. V was cut by 7 bases and J by 1 base, with 12 bases left in between. CDR3 residues: CASMEAHGTDTQYF. DNA of the CDR3: TGTGCCAGCATGGAGGCCCACGGCACAGATACGCAGTATTTT.

The V and J genes are TRBV12-3 or TRBV12-4 and TRBJ1-1; D perhaps matches TRBD1 (5 bases). This CDR3 region has 13 residues. The V gene lost 6 bases and the J gene lost 1 base, with 9 bases spanning the gap. The DNA for the CDR3 is TGTGCCAGCAGCGGGACCGCGAACACTGAAGCTTTCTTT. Translation gives CASSGTANTEAFF.

This chain connects TRBV4-2 to TRBJ2-3; 14 bases align to TRBD2. The germline CDR1 and CDR2 sequences are LGHNA and YNFKEQ. This CDR3 is 18 amino acids long. Trimming removed 3 bases from V and 9 bases from J; junction bases left unmatched: 14. CDR3 region: CASSHPSVGTSGGGTQYF. The CDR3 DNA is TGTGCCAGCAGCCACCCTTCCGTCGGGACTAGCGGGGGAGGGACGCAGTATTTT.

The gene calls are TRBV7-9 and TRBJ2-7; 8 nucleotides line up with TRBD2. Looked up from germline, CDR1 is SEHNR and CDR2 is FQNEAQ (reference sequence). V shed 3 bases, J shed 4 bases, and the junction held 11 bases outside the gene matches. This CDR3 spans 16 amino acids. The CDR3 reads CASSFNPMAGGYEQYF. The CDR3 DNA is TGTGCCAGCAGCTTTAACCCTATGGCGGGGGGTTACGAGCAGTACTTC.